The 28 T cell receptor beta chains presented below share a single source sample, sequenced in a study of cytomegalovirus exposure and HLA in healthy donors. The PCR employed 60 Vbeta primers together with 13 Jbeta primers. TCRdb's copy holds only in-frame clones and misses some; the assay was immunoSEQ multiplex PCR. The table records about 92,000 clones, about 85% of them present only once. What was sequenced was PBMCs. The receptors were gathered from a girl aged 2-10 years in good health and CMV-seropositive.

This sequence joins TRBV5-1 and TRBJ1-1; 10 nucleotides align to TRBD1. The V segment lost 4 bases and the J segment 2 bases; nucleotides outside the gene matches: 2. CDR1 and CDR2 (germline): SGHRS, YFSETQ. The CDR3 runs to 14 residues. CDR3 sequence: CASSGTGANTEAFF. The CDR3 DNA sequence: TGCGCCAGCAGCGGGACAGGGGCTAACACTGAAGCTTTCTTT.

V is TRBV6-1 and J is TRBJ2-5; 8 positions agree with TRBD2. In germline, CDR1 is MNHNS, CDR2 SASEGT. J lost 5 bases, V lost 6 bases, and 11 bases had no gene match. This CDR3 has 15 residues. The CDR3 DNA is TGTGCCAGCAGCAAGCAGCGGGAGATCGTCGAGACCCAGTACTTC. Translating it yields CASSKQREIVETQYF.

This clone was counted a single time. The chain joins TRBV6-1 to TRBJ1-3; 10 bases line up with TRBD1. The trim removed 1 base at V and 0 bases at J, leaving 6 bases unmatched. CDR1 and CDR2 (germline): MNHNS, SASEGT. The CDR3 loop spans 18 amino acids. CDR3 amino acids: CASSEESDRGNSGNTIYF. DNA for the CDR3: TGTGCCAGCAGTGAAGAATCGGACAGGGGGAACTCTGGAAACACCATATATTTT.

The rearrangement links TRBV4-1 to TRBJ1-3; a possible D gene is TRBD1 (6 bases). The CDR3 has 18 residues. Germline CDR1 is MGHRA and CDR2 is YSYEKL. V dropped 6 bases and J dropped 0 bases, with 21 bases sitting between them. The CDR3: CASRQLYRAPSSGNTIYF. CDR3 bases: TGCGCCAGCAGGCAGCTCTACAGGGCCCCGTCCTCTGGAAACACCATATATTTT.

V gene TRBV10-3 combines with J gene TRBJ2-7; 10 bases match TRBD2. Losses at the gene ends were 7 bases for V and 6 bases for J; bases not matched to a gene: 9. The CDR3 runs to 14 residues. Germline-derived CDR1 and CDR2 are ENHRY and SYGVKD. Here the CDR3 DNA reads TGTGCCATCACCCAGTTTAGCGGGAGGTCCGAGCAGTACTTC. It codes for CAITQFSGRSEQYF.

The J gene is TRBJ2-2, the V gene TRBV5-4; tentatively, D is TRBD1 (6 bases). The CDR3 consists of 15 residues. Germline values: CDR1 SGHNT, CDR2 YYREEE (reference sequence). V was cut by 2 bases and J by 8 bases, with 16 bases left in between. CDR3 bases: TGTGCCAGCAGCTTAAGGGGGAGTGGTGATGGGGAGCTGTTTTTT. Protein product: CASSLRGSGDGELFF.

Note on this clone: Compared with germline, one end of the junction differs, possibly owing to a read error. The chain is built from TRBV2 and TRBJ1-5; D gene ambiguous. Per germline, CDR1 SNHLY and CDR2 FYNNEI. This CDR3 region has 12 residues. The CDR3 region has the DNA TGTGCCAGTACAATGGCCGATCAGTCCCAGCATTTT. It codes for CASTMADQSQHF.

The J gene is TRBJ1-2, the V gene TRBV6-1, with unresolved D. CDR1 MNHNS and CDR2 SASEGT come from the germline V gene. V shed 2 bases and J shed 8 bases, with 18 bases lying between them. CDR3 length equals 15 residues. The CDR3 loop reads CASSELQRWVGGYTF. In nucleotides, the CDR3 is TGTGCCAGCAGTGAACTCCAGAGGTGGGTTGGAGGCTACACCTTC.

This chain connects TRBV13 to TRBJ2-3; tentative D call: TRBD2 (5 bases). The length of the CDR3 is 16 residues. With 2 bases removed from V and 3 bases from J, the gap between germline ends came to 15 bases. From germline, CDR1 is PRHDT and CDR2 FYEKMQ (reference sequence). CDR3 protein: CASSLYWASGTDTQYF. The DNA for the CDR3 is TGTGCCAGCAGCTTATATTGGGCCAGCGGAACAGATACGCAGTATTTT.

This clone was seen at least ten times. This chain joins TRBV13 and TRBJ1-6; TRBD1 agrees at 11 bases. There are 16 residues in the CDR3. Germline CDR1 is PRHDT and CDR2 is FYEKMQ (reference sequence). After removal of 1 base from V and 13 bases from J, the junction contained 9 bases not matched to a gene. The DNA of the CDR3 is TGTGCCAGCAGCTTAGAACGAGCGGGACAGGGGGTCCCCCTCCACTTT. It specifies CASSLERAGQGVPLHF.

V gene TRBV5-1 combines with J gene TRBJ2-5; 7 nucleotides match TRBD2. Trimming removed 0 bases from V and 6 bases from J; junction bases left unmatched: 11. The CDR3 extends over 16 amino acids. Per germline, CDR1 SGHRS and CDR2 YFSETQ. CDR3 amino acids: CASSLVLEPAGQTQYF. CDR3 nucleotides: TGCGCCAGCAGCTTGGTCCTTGAGCCAGCGGGGCAGACCCAGTACTTC.

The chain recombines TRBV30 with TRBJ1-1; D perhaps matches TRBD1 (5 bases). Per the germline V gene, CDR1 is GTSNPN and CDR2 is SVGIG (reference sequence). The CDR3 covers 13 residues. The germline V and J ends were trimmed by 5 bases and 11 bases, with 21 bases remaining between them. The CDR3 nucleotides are TGTGCCTGGGATTCAGGGCCTTACCGACCGGCTTTCTTT. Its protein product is CAWDSGPYRPAFF.

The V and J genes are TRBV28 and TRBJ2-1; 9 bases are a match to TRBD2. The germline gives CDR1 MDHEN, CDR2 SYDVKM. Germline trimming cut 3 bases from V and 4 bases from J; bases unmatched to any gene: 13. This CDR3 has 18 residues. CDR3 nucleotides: TGTGCCAGCAGTTTTAGTCTTGGTAGCGGGAGTTCATACAATGAGCAGTTCTTC. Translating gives CASSFSLGSGSSYNEQFF. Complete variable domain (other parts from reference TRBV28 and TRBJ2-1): DVKVTQSSRYLVKRTGEKVFLECVQDMDHENMFWYRQDPGLGLRLIYFSYDVKMKEKGDIPEGYSVSREKKERFSLILESASTNQTSMYLCASSFSLGSGSSYNEQFFGPGTRLTVL.

In DNA form, the CDR3 reads TGTGCCAGTAGTCTAGCGGGAGGCTCCTACGAGCAGTACTTC. Residues: CASSLAGGSYEQYF. V usage is TRBV19 and J usage is TRBJ2-7, with 11 bases matching TRBD2. Germline-derived CDR1 and CDR2 are LNHDA and SQIVND (reference sequence). The CDR3 is 14 amino acids. V was pared by 5 bases and J by 0 bases, with 0 bases of the junction left unmatched.

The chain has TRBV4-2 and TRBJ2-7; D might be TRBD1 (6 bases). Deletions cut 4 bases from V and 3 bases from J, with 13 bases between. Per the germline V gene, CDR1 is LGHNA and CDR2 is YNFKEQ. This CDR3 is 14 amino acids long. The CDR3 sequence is CASSPQRQDYEQYF. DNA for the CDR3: TGTGCCAGCAGCCCGCAACGACAGGACTACGAGCAGTACTTC.

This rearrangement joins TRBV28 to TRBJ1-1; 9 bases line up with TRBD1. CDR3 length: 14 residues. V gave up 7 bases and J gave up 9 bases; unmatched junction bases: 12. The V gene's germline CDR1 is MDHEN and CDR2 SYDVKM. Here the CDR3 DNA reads TGTGCCAGCACAAGCGAGGGGGACAGGGCCCAAGCTTTCTTT. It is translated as CASTSEGDRAQAFF.

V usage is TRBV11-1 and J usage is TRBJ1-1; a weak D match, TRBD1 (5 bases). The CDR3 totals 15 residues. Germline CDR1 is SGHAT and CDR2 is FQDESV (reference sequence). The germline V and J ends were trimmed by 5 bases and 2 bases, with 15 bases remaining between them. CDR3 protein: CASSPRGGVNTEAFF. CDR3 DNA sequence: TGTGCCAGCAGCCCCCGTGGAGGGGTTAACACTGAAGCTTTCTTT.

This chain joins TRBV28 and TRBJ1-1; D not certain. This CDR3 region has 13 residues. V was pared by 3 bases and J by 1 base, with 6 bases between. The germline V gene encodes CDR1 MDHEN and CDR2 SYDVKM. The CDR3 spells CASSFGWNTEAFF. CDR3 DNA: TGTGCCAGCAGTTTTGGCTGGAACACTGAAGCTTTCTTT.

The CDR3 nucleotides read TGTGCCAGCAGCCCCGACAGGGTATGGGATACGCAGTATTTT. Its translation: CASSPDRVWDTQYF. The chain couples TRBV28 to TRBJ2-3, with 7 bases matching TRBD1. This CDR3 comprises 14 residues. V was clipped by 6 bases and J by 6 bases; unmatched bases: 9. CDR1 and CDR2 from the germline V gene are MDHEN and SYDVKM.

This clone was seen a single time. For the CDR3, the DNA is TGTGCCAGCAGTGAAGGGAAAAGGACTAGGGGGTACTTC. The encoded protein is CASSEGKRTRGYF. The V gene is TRBV2, the J gene TRBJ2-7; TRBD2 matches at 7 bases. CDR3 size: 13 residues. In germline, CDR1 is SNHLY, CDR2 FYNNEI. J gave up 12 bases and V 1 base, and 9 bases lay outside the gene matches.

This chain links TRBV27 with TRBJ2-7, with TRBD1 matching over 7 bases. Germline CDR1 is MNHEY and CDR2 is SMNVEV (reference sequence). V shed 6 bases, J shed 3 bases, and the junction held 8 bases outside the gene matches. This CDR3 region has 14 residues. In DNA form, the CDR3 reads TGTGCCAGCAGGTCGCAGGGGGTAGGCTACGAGCAGTACTTC. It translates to CASRSQGVGYEQYF.

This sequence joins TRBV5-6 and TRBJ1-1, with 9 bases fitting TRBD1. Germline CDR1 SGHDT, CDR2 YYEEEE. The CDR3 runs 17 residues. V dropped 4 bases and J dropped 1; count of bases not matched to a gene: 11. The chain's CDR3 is CASSISTGGPGNTEAFF. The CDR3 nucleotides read TGTGCCAGCAGCATAAGTACAGGGGGCCCCGGGAACACTGAAGCTTTCTTT.

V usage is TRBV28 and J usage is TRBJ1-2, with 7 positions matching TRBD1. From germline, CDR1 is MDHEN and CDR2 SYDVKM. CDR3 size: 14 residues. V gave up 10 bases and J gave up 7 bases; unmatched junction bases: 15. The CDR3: CATQFGGGVGGYTF. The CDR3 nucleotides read TGTGCCACCCAGTTTGGAGGGGGCGTAGGTGGCTACACCTTC.

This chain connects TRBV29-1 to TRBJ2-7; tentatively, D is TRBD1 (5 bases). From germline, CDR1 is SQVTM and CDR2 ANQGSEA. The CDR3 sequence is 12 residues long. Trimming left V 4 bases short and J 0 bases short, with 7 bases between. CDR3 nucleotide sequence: TGCAGCGTTGGGGGCAGCTCCTACGAGCAGTACTTC. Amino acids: CSVGGSSYEQYF.

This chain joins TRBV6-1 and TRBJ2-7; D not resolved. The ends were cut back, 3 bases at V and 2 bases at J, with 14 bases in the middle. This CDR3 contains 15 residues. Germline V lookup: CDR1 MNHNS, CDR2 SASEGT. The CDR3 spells CASSDSSNGAYEQYF. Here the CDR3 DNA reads TGTGCCAGCAGTGATTCGTCGAACGGAGCCTACGAGCAGTACTTC.

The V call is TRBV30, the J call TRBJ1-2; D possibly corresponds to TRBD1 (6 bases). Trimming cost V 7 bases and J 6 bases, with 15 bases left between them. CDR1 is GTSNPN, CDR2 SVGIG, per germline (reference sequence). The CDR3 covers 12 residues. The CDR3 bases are TGTGCCTACCCGGGGGGGACAAATGGCTACACCTTC. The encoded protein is CAYPGGTNGYTF.

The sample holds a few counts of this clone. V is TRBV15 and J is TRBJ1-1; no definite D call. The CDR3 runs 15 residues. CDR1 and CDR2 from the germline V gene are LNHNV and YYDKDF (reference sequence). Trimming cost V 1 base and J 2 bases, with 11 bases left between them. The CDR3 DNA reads TGTGCCACCAGCAGAGGGTCCGACATCAACACTGAAGCTTTCTTT. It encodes CATSRGSDINTEAFF.

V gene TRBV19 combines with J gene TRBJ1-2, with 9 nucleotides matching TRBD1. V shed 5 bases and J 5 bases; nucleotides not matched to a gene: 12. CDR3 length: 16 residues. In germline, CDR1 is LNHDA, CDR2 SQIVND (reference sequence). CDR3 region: CASSAPRTGAHYGYTF. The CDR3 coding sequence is TGTGCCAGTAGTGCCCCAAGGACAGGGGCCCATTATGGCTACACCTTC.